This entry is about one T cell receptor (beta chain). What it recognizes is unknown. Deletions cut 8 bases from V and 2 bases from J, with 17 bases between. Germline CDR1 is LNHNV and CDR2 is YYDKDF (reference sequence). This CDR3 is 15 amino acids long. The data belong to a study of T cell responses to AZD1222 COVID-19 vaccine. Study information: Investigators merged groups given second doses at roughly 4 or roughly 12 weeks. Study-level results: Distributed over spike, vaccine-associated CD4 TCRs predominated at 160-218 and 743-854. Repertoire collection took place solely once the T cell response had peaked. Seropositivity was recorded at baseline in only a handful of AZD1222 recipients.

TCRdb keeps only in-frame clones here, not all; method: immunoSEQ multiplex PCR. Here the sample spans 100,000 to 150,000 clones, about nine tenths being singletons. The chain uses TRBV15 and TRBJ2-3, with D perhaps TRBD2 (7 bases). This sequence was found in an adult in good health. The specimen comprised peripheral blood, sampled on day 0 of AZD1222 vaccination. CDR3 DNA: TGTGCCACCCAAGGGGGAGGGATGTTCACAGATACGCAGTATTTT. It encodes CATQGGGMFTDTQYF.